A single sample gave rise to the 16 T cell receptor beta chains below, sequenced in a study of blood T cell repertoires in COVID-19. Profiled with immunoSEQ multiplex PCR; TCRdb holds only in-frame clones, not every one. The table lists approximately 150,000 clones, around 90% of them singletons. The sample consisted of peripheral blood. All receptors come from a woman aged 45-60 years with acute or convalescent COVID-19.

Worth noting for this clone: The junction departs from germline at one end; a sequencing error may be responsible. This rearrangement joins TRBV6-5 to TRBJ1-1, with D tentatively TRBD1 (6 bases). Germline loops: CDR1 MNHEY, CDR2 SVGAGI. The CDR3 sequence is 14 residues long. CDR3 loop: CASTYSTGLTEAFF. CDR3 DNA sequence: TGTGCCAGCACTTACTCGACAGGCCTTACTGAAGCTTTCTTT.

The genes are TRBV6-1 and TRBJ1-2; no definite D call. CDR1 is MNHNS and CDR2 is SASEGT in the germline V gene. This CDR3 is built from 12 residues. V was shortened by 0 bases and J by 8 bases, with 7 bases between the two germline ends. CDR3 nucleotide sequence: TGTGCCAGCAGTGAAGCAAGCTACGGCTACACCTTC. Translation: CASSEASYGYTF.

A single count supports this clone. The chain uses TRBV7-3 and TRBJ2-1; 10 bases map to TRBD2. V lost 3 bases, J lost 9 bases, and 5 bases stayed unmatched. The CDR3 extends over 14 amino acids. Germline loops: CDR1 SGHTA, CDR2 FQGTGA. CDR3 coding DNA: TGTGCCAGCAGCTTGGAGCGGGGGGGCGGTGAGCAGTTCTTC. It yields the protein CASSLERGGGEQFF.

This clone was observed a few times. The chain links TRBV2 to TRBJ2-7, with 8 bases aligning to TRBD2. Germline values: CDR1 SNHLY, CDR2 FYNNEI. The V gene end was trimmed by 3 bases and the J gene end by 2 bases; junction bases not matched to a gene: 9. CDR3 size: 16 residues. This CDR3 is CASSDLDGGAAYEQYF. In nucleotides, the CDR3 is TGTGCCAGCAGTGATCTCGACGGGGGGGCCGCCTACGAGCAGTACTTC.

The rearrangement uses TRBV3-1 (or the pseudogene TRBV3-2) and TRBJ2-5; tentative D call: TRBD1 (5 bases). Deletions cut 0 bases from V and 3 bases from J, with 8 bases between. From germline, CDR1 is LGHDT and CDR2 YNNKEL (reference sequence). This CDR3 has 14 amino acids. The DNA of the CDR3 is TGTGCCAGCAGCCAAGACGCCAGGGAAGAGACCCAGTACTTC. The encoded protein is CASSQDAREETQYF.

J is TRBJ1-2 and V is TRBV5-1; possibly TRBD1 for D (5 bases). Germline loops: CDR1 SGHRS, CDR2 YFSETQ. There are 14 residues in the CDR3. Trimming left V 4 bases short and J 0 bases short, with 10 bases between. CDR3 residues: CASSPGTTNYGYTF. The CDR3 DNA follows: TGCGCCAGCAGCCCCGGGACTACTAACTATGGCTACACCTTC.

This chain joins TRBV5-8 and TRBJ2-2, with D maybe TRBD2 (5 bases). Germline lookup yields CDR1 SGHTS and CDR2 YDEGEE. This CDR3 comprises 14 residues. Trimming cost V 5 bases and J 5 bases, with 13 bases left between them. The CDR3 loop is CASREEAYTGELFF. CDR3 DNA sequence: TGTGCCAGCAGGGAGGAAGCTTATACCGGGGAGCTGTTTTTT.

The rearrangement joins TRBV5-6 to TRBJ2-3, with D maybe TRBD2 (6 bases). V lost 0 bases and J 6 bases, leaving 17 bases between the germline ends. In germline, CDR1 is SGHDT, CDR2 YYEEEE. The CDR3 loop spans 16 amino acids. This chain's CDR3 is CASSLAGRVGGDTQYF. The DNA for the CDR3 is TGTGCCAGCAGCTTGGCCGGGAGAGTCGGAGGGGATACGCAGTATTTT. The full variable domain, with the rest looked up from reference TRBV5-6 and TRBJ2-3, is DAGVTQSPTHLIKTRGQQVTLRCSPKSGHDTVSWYQQALGQGPQFIFQYYEEEERQRGNFPDRFSGHQFPNYSSELNVNALLLGDSALYLCASSLAGRVGGDTQYFGPGTRLTVL.

The V call is TRBV5-1, the J call TRBJ2-3; 9 bases fit TRBD2. Germline lookup yields CDR1 SGHRS and CDR2 YFSETQ. This CDR3 is built from 16 residues. With V trimmed by 0 bases and J by 4 bases, 6 bases remained unmatched. Here the CDR3 reads CASSLVAGGPADTQYF. DNA for the CDR3: TGCGCCAGCAGCTTGGTGGCGGGGGGGCCCGCAGATACGCAGTATTTT.

The rearrangement links TRBV13 to TRBJ2-3; a weak D match, TRBD2 (6 bases). Germline values: CDR1 PRHDT, CDR2 FYEKMQ (reference sequence). The CDR3 totals 14 residues. V lost 4 bases and J 2 bases, leaving 10 bases between the germline ends. CDR3 in amino acids: CASSSRGYTDTQYF. CDR3 nucleotide sequence: TGTGCCAGCAGCTCTCGGGGGTACACAGATACGCAGTATTTT.

This chain connects TRBV20-1 to TRBJ2-1; 10 nucleotides line up with TRBD1. Trimming at V came to 3 bases and at J to 4 bases, leaving 6 bases not matched to a gene. The germline CDR1 and CDR2 sequences are DFQATT and SNEGSKA (reference sequence). CDR3 length: 15 residues. The CDR3: CSASAGTGVYNEQFF. For the CDR3, the DNA is TGCAGTGCTAGTGCCGGGACAGGGGTATACAATGAGCAGTTCTTC.

The rearrangement uses TRBV20-1 and TRBJ2-3; 7 bases map to TRBD2. The ends lost 5 bases at V and 0 bases at J; junction bases unmatched: 8. In germline, CDR1 is DFQATT, CDR2 SNEGSKA (reference sequence). This CDR3 spans 15 amino acids. In nucleotides, the CDR3 is TGCAGTGCTGGTGTTACTAGCGCCAGCACAGATACGCAGTATTTT. Protein: CSAGVTSASTDTQYF.

The V call is TRBV29-1, the J call TRBJ1-2, with D possibly TRBD1 on 5 matching bases. The CDR3 contains 11 residues. CDR1 is SQVTM, CDR2 ANQGSEA, per germline. V was trimmed by 6 bases and J by 6 bases, leaving 11 bases between them. DNA of the CDR3: TGCAGCGTCGCAGACAGTCATGGCTACACCTTC. Its translation is CSVADSHGYTF.

To note about this clone: Other DNA sequences in this specimen translate into the identical CDR3. The chain recombines TRBV7-3 with TRBJ2-7; the D gene is possibly TRBD1 (5 bases). V dropped 9 bases and J dropped 0 bases, with 15 bases sitting between them. Germline CDR1 SGHTA, CDR2 FQGTGA. This CDR3 region has 14 residues. The CDR3: CASSLTQGSYEQYF. The CDR3 region has the DNA TGTGCCAGTAGCCTCACTCAGGGCTCCTACGAGCAGTACTTC. Together with reference TRBV7-3 and TRBJ2-7, the CDR3 gives the full variable domain: GAGVSQTPSNKVTEKGKYVELRCDPISGHTALYWYRQSLGQGPEFLIYFQGTGAADDSGLPNDRFFAVRPEGSVSTLKIQRTERGDSAVYLCASSLTQGSYEQYFGPGTRLTVT.

The chain employs TRBV18 and TRBJ2-1; no clear D gene. CDR3 size: 15 residues. The V and J ends lost 2 bases and 0 bases respectively, with 8 bases between them. Looked up from germline, CDR1 is KGHSH and CDR2 is LQKENI. DNA of the CDR3: TGTGCCAGCTCACCAATCGTCCGCTCCTACAATGAGCAGTTCTTC. Translated: CASSPIVRSYNEQFF.

The chain couples TRBV30 to TRBJ2-1, with unresolved D. Trimming removed 3 bases from V and 6 bases from J, with 12 bases in between. The V gene's germline CDR1 is GTSNPN and CDR2 SVGIG (reference sequence). This CDR3 is 13 amino acids long. CDR3 protein: CAWSGSTFNEQFF. The CDR3 bases are TGTGCCTGGAGCGGGTCTACCTTCAATGAGCAGTTCTTC.